The rows below give T cell receptor beta chains drawn from one sample of a study of shared T cell receptors in the human thymus. Sequencing used immunoSEQ multiplex PCR; TCRdb keeps in-frame clones, though not all of them. The sample lists under 850,000 clones, approximately 90% occurring once. The same sample was also studied in work on human thymus T cells.

Sequenced input: thymocytes. All receptors derive from a boy younger than two with a congenital heart defect. The CDR3 runs from the conserved cysteine through the conserved F or W. D genes are given only for firm matches. Some rows have no size entry. The others give once, few or many, or a class for an expanded clone.

>TRBJ2-1|TRBD2|TRBV5-1|.
CASSLEFRARETYNEQFF
TGCGCCAGCAGCTTGGAGTTTCGGGCGCGGGAGACCTACAATGAGCAGTTCTTC
>TRBJ1-3|TRBD1|TRBV2|.
CASSLGDRGPRAGNTIYF
TGTGCCAGCAGCCTAGGAGACAGGGGCCCTAGGGCTGGAAACACCATATATTTT
>TRBJ2-5|TRBD2|TRBV5-4|.
CASSMGLAGGPQETQYF
TGTGCCAGCAGCATGGGACTAGCGGGAGGCCCCCAAGAGACCCAGTACTTC
>TRBJ2-7|TRBD1|TRBV14|.
CASSRLGPGQAGDYEQYF
TGTGCCAGCAGCCGACTTGGCCCGGGACAGGCCGGAGATTACGAGCAGTACTTC
>TRBJ2-7|TRBD2|TRBV27|.
CASSRGLAGYNEQYF
TGTGCCAGCAGTCGAGGACTAGCGGGATACAACGAGCAGTACTTC
>TRBJ2-5|TRBD2|TRBV28|.
CASSLPPTSGSEETQYF
TGTGCCAGCAGTTTACCCCCGACTAGCGGGAGTGAGGAGACCCAGTACTTC
>TRBJ2-3|TRBD1|TRBV29-1|.
CSVEPTGGTDTQYF
TGCAGCGTTGAGCCGACAGGGGGGACAGATACGCAGTATTTT
>TRBJ2-5|TRBD2|TRBV4-1|.
CASSPLLGGYQETQYF
TGCGCCAGCAGCCCTCTTTTGGGAGGGTACCAAGAGACCCAGTACTTC
>TRBJ2-3|TRBD2|TRBV4-2|once
CASSHHTTSGRKSEDTQYF
TGTGCCAGCAGCCACCATACGACTAGCGGGAGGAAATCGGAAGATACGCAGTATTTT
>TRBJ1-5|TRBD1|TRBV4-1|.
CASSQVARWQGAQPQHF
TGCGCCAGCAGCCAAGTAGCCCGTTGGCAGGGGGCTCAGCCCCAGCATTTT
>TRBJ2-2|TRBD2|TRBV4-3|.
CASSLRLAGYPGELFF
TGCGCCAGCAGCCTTAGACTAGCGGGGTACCCCGGGGAGCTGTTTTTT
>TRBJ2-1|TRBD2|TRBV7-6|.
CASSLAGTRTNEQFF
TGTGCCAGCAGCTTAGCCGGGACTAGAACGAATGAGCAGTTCTTC
>TRBJ2-2|.|TRBV6-5|.
CASSSALGSNTGELFF
TGTGCCAGCAGTTCTGCGCTAGGTTCGAACACCGGGGAGCTGTTTTTT
>TRBJ2-7|TRBD2|TRBV5-4|.
CASSLARLAAPSYEQYF
TGTGCCAGCAGCTTGGCCCGACTAGCGGCACCCTCCTACGAGCAGTACTTC
>TRBJ2-3|TRBD2|TRBV9|.
CASKIAGGPQDTQYF
TGTGCCAGCAAGATAGCGGGAGGGCCGCAAGATACGCAGTATTTT
>TRBJ2-2|TRBD2|TRBV2|.
CASRGGLAGNTGELFF
TGTGCCAGCAGGGGGGGACTAGCGGGAAACACCGGGGAGCTGTTTTTT
>TRBJ2-2|.|TRBV4-3|.
CASSPWTTALGELFF
TGCGCCAGCAGCCCATGGACTACAGCGTTAGGGGAGCTGTTTTTT